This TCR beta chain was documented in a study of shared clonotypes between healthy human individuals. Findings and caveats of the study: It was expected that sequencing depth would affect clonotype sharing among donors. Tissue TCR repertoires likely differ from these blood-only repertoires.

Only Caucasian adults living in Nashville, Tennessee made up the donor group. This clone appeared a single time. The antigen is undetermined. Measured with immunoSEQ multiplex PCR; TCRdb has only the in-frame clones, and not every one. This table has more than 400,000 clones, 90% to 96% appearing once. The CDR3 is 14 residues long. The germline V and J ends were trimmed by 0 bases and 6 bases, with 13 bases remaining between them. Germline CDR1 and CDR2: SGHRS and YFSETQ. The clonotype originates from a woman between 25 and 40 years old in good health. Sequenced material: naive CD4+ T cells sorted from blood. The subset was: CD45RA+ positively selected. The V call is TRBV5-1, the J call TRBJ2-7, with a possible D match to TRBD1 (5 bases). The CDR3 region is CASSLGGKRTEQYF. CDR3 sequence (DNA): TGCGCCAGCAGCTTGGGGGGCAAGAGAACCGAGCAGTACTTC.